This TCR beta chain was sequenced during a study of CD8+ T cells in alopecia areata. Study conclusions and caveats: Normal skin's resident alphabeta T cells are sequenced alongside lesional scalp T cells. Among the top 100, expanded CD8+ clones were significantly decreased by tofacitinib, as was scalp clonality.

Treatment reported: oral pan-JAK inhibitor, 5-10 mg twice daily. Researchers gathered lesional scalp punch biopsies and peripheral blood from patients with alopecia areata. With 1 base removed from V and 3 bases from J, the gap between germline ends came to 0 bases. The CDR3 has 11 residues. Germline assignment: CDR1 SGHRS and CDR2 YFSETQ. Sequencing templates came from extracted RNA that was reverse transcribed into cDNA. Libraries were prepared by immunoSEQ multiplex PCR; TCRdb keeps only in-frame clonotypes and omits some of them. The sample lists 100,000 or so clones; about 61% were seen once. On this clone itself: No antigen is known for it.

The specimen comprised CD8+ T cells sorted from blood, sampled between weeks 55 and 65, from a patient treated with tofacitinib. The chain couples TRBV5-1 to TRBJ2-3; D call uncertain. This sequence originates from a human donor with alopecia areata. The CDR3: CASSLTDTQYF. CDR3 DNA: TGCGCCAGCAGCTTGACAGATACGCAGTATTTT. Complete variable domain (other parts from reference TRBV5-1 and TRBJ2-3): KAGVTQTPRYLIKTRGQQVTLSCSPISGHRSVSWYQQTPGQGLQFLFEYFSETQRNKGNFPGRFSGRQFSNSRSEMNVSTLELGDSALYLCASSLTDTQYFGPGTRLTVL.